This paragraph reports one T cell receptor beta chain. Its antigen is unknown. Added to each PCR by spiking were synthetic TCR analog templates. Generated by immunoSEQ multiplex PCR, the TCRdb table keeps only in-frame clones and is missing some. The table records about 120,000 clones, around 89% of them present only once. Sample time point: peripheral blood 6 weeks after treatment start. These data originate in a study of PD-L1 blockade in urothelial cancer. Across the study: About nine tenths of the roughly 30 patients comprised males who had bladder-origin urothelial cancer. Findings of the study overall: Below-median blood TCR clonality before treatment forecast better survival. At the 3-week point, tumor-associated blood clones expanded more in durable-benefit patients.

Sequencing used PBMCs, obtained around atezolizumab (anti-PD-L1) treatment. The sequence was obtained from a man aged 55 to 70 with urothelial cancer.

This CDR3 reads CASSERRTEQFF. CDR3 nucleotides: TGTGCCAGCAGTGAGCGGAGAACTGAGCAGTTCTTC. The chain uses TRBV2 and TRBJ2-1; the D is unclear. Germline V gives CDR1 SNHLY, CDR2 FYNNEI. The CDR3 has 12 residues. V lost 3 bases, J lost 9 bases, and 9 bases lay in between.